The 29 T cell receptor beta chains below come from one sample, sequenced in a study of Graves' ophthalmopathy and Graves' hyperthyroidism. CDR3 regions of TCR beta were amplified from RNA transcripts. HTBI-primed RT-PCR formed the first round, and a multiplex PCR formed the second. MiXCR was run by TCRdb on the multiplex PCR reads, yielding one entry per CDR3 protein. The top ten clones hold 2.5% to 3% of a sample with 400,000 to 450,000 distinct CDR3 sequences, around a fifth of them seen once. Specimen: peripheral blood. The receptor set was obtained from a woman aged 18-29 years with stable Graves' hyperthyroidism.

This clonotype came up a few times. The V call is TRBV27, the J call TRBJ1-1; D ambiguous. Trimming shortened V by 7 bases and J by 1 base, and 10 bases separated the two germline ends. Germline CDR1 reads MNHEY; CDR2 reads SMNVEV (reference sequence). This CDR3 comprises 13 residues. For the CDR3, the DNA is TGTGCCAGCATGACGGCAGCGAACACTGAAGCTTTCTTT. This translates into CASMTAANTEAFF.

This clonotype showed up many times. The chain uses TRBV20-1 and TRBJ2-5; possible D gene TRBD1, 5 bases. The germline gives CDR1 DFQATT, CDR2 SNEGSKA (reference sequence). V was shortened by 5 bases and J by 1 base, with 14 bases between the two germline ends. This CDR3 comprises 14 residues. The CDR3 loop reads CSALEAQVQETQYF. CDR3 bases: TGCAGTGCTCTAGAGGCACAGGTCCAAGAGACCCAGTACTTC.

Regarding this clonotype: One base away lies a much larger clone, so this may be a sequencing read error. The chain is built from TRBV6-4 and TRBJ1-1; D not resolved. The germline V gene has CDR1 MRHNA and CDR2 SNTAGT. The CDR3 has 14 residues. CDR3 amino acids: CASSYQTENTESFF. DNA for the CDR3: TGTGCCAGCAGTTACCAGACGGAGAACACTGAATCTTTCTTT.

This clonotype was seen ten or more times. The J gene is TRBJ2-5, the V gene TRBV3-1; D gene uncertain. V shed 1 base and J shed 0 bases, with 6 bases lying between them. Germline lookup yields CDR1 LGHDT and CDR2 YNNKEL (reference sequence). This CDR3 spans 14 amino acids. The CDR3 sequence: CASSQGGNQETQYF. The CDR3 DNA sequence: TGTGCCAGCAGCCAAGGTGGCAACCAAGAGACCCAGTACTTC.

This clonotype has a count of ten or more. The J gene is TRBJ2-4, the V gene TRBV5-6; D not certain. The CDR3 has 15 amino acids. Trimming shortened V by 2 bases and J by 1 base, and 10 bases separated the two germline ends. CDR1 is SGHDT and CDR2 is YYEEEE in the germline V gene. The CDR3 DNA sequence: TGTGCCAGCAGCTTAACATGGACGGCCAAAAACATTCAGTACTTC. Translation gives CASSLTWTAKNIQYF.

Ten or more counts support this clonotype. The genes are TRBV5-6 and TRBJ2-3, with a weak D call TRBD1 (5 bases). The CDR3 extends over 14 amino acids. The ends were cut back, 4 bases at V and 7 bases at J, with 16 bases in the middle. CDR1 and CDR2 from the germline V gene are SGHDT and YYEEEE. The CDR3 region is CASSTAHQGNTQYF. The CDR3 DNA sequence: TGTGCCAGCAGCACCGCCCACCAGGGAAATACGCAGTATTTT. Supplemented by reference TRBV5-6 and TRBJ2-3, the full variable domain reads DAGVTQSPTHLIKTRGQQVTLRCSPKSGHDTVSWYQQALGQGPQFIFQYYEEEERQRGNFPDRFSGHQFPNYSSELNVNALLLGDSALYLCASSTAHQGNTQYFGPGTRLTVL.

This clonotype was recorded a few times. V and J are TRBV28 and TRBJ2-3; 7 positions agree with TRBD1. CDR3 size: 16 residues. From germline, CDR1 is MDHEN and CDR2 SYDVKM. After removal of 3 bases from V and 2 bases from J, the junction contained 8 bases not matched to a gene. The CDR3 DNA follows: TGTGCCAGCAGTTTTATCGGGACAGCAGACACAGATACGCAGTATTTT. This encodes CASSFIGTADTDTQYF. Full variable domain (remainder filled in from reference TRBV28 and TRBJ2-3): DVKVTQSSRYLVKRTGEKVFLECVQDMDHENMFWYRQDPGLGLRLIYFSYDVKMKEKGDIPEGYSVSREKKERFSLILESASTNQTSMYLCASSFIGTADTDTQYFGPGTRLTVL.

A few counts support this clonotype. A much larger clone differs from this one at a single base, so this may be a read error. The V gene is TRBV11-2, the J gene TRBJ1-2; tentative D call: TRBD1 (6 bases). Per germline, CDR1 SGHAT and CDR2 FQNNGV. V was clipped by 4 bases and J by 5 bases, with 26 bases between them. The CDR3 totals 18 residues. CDR3 protein: CASSSPQVGRGCRYGYTF. The DNA for the CDR3 is TGTGCCAGCAGCTCGCCGCAGGTGGGCAGGGGTTGTCGGTATGGCTACACCTTC.

Many counts were recorded for this clonotype. The chain couples TRBV29-1 to TRBJ2-5; 8 bases agree with TRBD1. Trimming at V came to 7 bases and at J to 5 bases, leaving 6 bases not matched to a gene. CDR3 length: 12 residues. Germline-derived CDR1 and CDR2 are SQVTM and ANQGSEA. For the CDR3, the DNA is TGCAGCGGACTACAGGGGGAGGAGACCCAGTACTTC. This codes for CSGLQGEETQYF.

This clonotype was seen ten or more times. The genes are TRBV20-1 and TRBJ2-7, with no clear D. Germline CDR1 DFQATT, CDR2 SNEGSKA (reference sequence). Trimming removed 3 bases at V and 4 bases at J, with 16 bases between. The CDR3 contains 14 residues. CDR3 nucleotides: TGCAGTGCTAGTCCCACGGTGACTGGTTACGAGCAGTACTTC. As protein: CSASPTVTGYEQYF.

This clonotype was counted many times. The chain links TRBV28 to TRBJ1-1, with D tentatively TRBD1 (6 bases). V was shortened by 10 bases and J by 0 bases, with 12 bases between the two germline ends. The germline CDR1 and CDR2 sequences are MDHEN and SYDVKM. The CDR3 covers 13 residues. The CDR3 bases are TGTGCCACCGTGGGGGCTATGAACACTGAAGCTTTCTTT. Protein sequence: CATVGAMNTEAFF.

To note about this clonotype: A much larger clone sits a single nucleotide away, making a read error possible. The V call is TRBV27, the J call TRBJ2-5; D call uncertain. This CDR3 comprises 12 residues. The germline V gene encodes CDR1 MNHEY and CDR2 SMNVEV (reference sequence). The DNA for the CDR3 is TGTGCCAGCAGTTTACGGCCAGAGACCAAGTACTTC. It is translated as CASSLRPETKYF.

This clonotype was counted at least ten times. The V and J genes are TRBV28 and TRBJ2-2; 10 bases line up with TRBD2. Germline values: CDR1 MDHEN, CDR2 SYDVKM. The CDR3 totals 19 residues. V was clipped by 2 bases and J by 0 bases; unmatched bases: 9. The CDR3 coding sequence is TGTGCCAGCAGTTTAACTAGCGGGGCCTGGCCTACGAACACCGGGGAGCTGTTTTTT. Protein sequence: CASSLTSGAWPTNTGELFF.

Worth noting for this clonotype: A junction boundary mismatches the germline segment, possibly from a read error. V and J are TRBV11-1 and TRBJ1-1; no reliable D call. Germline CDR1 is SGHAT and CDR2 is FQDESV (reference sequence). CDR3 size: 17 residues. This CDR3 is CASSLETTGSWNTDAFF. The CDR3 DNA reads as TGTGCCAGCAGCTTAGAAACCACGGGGTCATGGAACACTGATGCTTTCTTT.

Comments on this clonotype: With a much larger clone just one base away, this may be a read error. The V gene is TRBV5-1, the J gene TRBJ2-7, with D possibly being TRBD2 (6 bases). The CDR3 has 14 residues. V was pared by 6 bases and J by 2 bases, with 15 bases between. Germline CDR1 SGHRS, CDR2 YFSETQ. DNA for the CDR3: TGCGCCAGCAAGCAGACTAGAGGGACCTACGAGCAGTACTTC. It yields the protein CASKQTRGTYEQYF.

This clonotype appeared once. The chain couples TRBV19 to TRBJ2-2, with D uncertain. The V gene lost 2 bases and the J gene lost 7 bases, with 14 bases spanning the gap. The CDR3 spans 15 residues. Germline CDR1 and CDR2: LNHDA and SQIVND (reference sequence). CDR3 sequence: CASSITGLAGGELFF. As DNA, the CDR3 is TGTGCCAGTAGTATAACGGGCCTGGCTGGCGGGGAGCTGTTTTTT.

This clonotype was seen a handful of times. The chain links TRBV12-3 or TRBV12-4 to TRBJ2-7; TRBD1 matches 9 bases. V was pared by 6 bases and J by 1 base, with 4 bases of the junction left unmatched. The CDR3 length is 14 residues. CDR3 nucleotides: TGTGCCAGCAGACAGACAGGGGGGTCCTACGAGCAGTACTTC. This codes for CASRQTGGSYEQYF.

This clonotype was seen more than once but under ten times. V gene TRBV19 combines with J gene TRBJ1-1; D remains ambiguous. Trimming shortened V by 1 base and J by 6 bases, and 6 bases separated the two germline ends. The CDR3 spans 12 residues. From germline, CDR1 is LNHDA and CDR2 SQIVND (reference sequence). The CDR3: CASSIVHSEAFF. DNA of the CDR3: TGTGCCAGTAGTATAGTCCACTCTGAAGCTTTCTTT.

The table lists this clonotype with many counts. The V and J genes are TRBV12-3 or TRBV12-4 and TRBJ1-1; 7 bases fit TRBD1. Trimming cost V 1 base and J 5 bases; bases outside gene matches: 1. This CDR3 has 13 amino acids. The CDR3 DNA is TGTGCCAGCAGTTTAGTCAGGGGGACTGAAGCTTTCTTT. This codes for CASSLVRGTEAFF.

The table lists this clonotype with many counts. The rearrangement links TRBV20-1 to TRBJ2-2; a possible D gene is TRBD1 (5 bases). Germline-derived CDR1 and CDR2 are DFQATT and SNEGSKA (reference sequence). CDR3 length: 13 residues. Trimming took off 5 bases at V and 1 base at J, with 8 bases between the two ends. For the CDR3, the DNA is TGCAGTGCTTCAGACAGGAACACCGGGGAGCTGTTTTTT. Translation gives CSASDRNTGELFF.

The chain is built from TRBV11-2 and TRBJ2-2, with 7 bases that match TRBD2. The CDR3 is 16 amino acids. Germline CDR1 SGHAT, CDR2 FQNNGV. V lost 3 bases, J lost 4 bases, and 8 bases stayed unmatched. The CDR3 is CASSLPLGGGTGELFF. CDR3 in DNA: TGTGCCAGCAGCTTGCCCTTGGGGGGGGGCACCGGGGAGCTGTTTTTT.

This chain joins TRBV6-2 or TRBV6-3 and TRBJ1-1; D gene unclear. The V gene's germline CDR1 is MNHEY and CDR2 SVGEGT. V lost 0 bases and J lost 0, with 17 bases in between. The CDR3 length is 18 residues. CDR3 coding DNA: TGTGCCAGCAGTTACTCCGCCCAGGCAGTACGCATGAACACTGAAGCTTTCTTT. It is translated as CASSYSAQAVRMNTEAFF.

V is TRBV6-1 and J is TRBJ2-7, with 11 bases aligning to TRBD1. V lost 4 bases and J lost 5; bases outside the gene matches: 7. The CDR3 covers 15 residues. CDR1 is MNHNS and CDR2 is SASEGT in the germline V gene. The CDR3 nucleotides are TGTGCCAGCAGTGCTTTGTGGACAGGGGGCAACGAGCAGTACTTC. This encodes CASSALWTGGNEQYF.

This clonotype was picked up many times. The chain joins TRBV28 to TRBJ2-7, with D tentatively TRBD1 (5 bases). CDR1 and CDR2 from the germline V gene are MDHEN and SYDVKM. The ends were cut back, 5 bases at V and 3 bases at J, with 17 bases in the middle. The CDR3 consists of 15 residues. The CDR3 loop is CASSAGSWFHYEQYF. DNA for the CDR3: TGTGCCAGCAGTGCAGGGTCCTGGTTCCACTACGAGCAGTACTTC.

This clonotype was observed a handful of times. The chain uses TRBV2 and TRBJ2-4; a weak D match, TRBD1 (6 bases). Germline lookup yields CDR1 SNHLY and CDR2 FYNNEI. The ends were cut back, 6 bases at V and 4 bases at J, with 13 bases in the middle. The CDR3 runs to 14 residues. The CDR3 DNA is TGTGCCAGCAGCGGACAGAGGCTAAAAAACATTCAGTACTTC. The encoded protein is CASSGQRLKNIQYF.

The chain is built from TRBV24-1 and TRBJ2-2; D is unclear. CDR1 is KGHDR, CDR2 SFDVKD, per germline. The CDR3 totals 16 residues. Trimming took off 4 bases at V and 0 bases at J, with 11 bases between the two ends. CDR3 protein: CATSDRWGPNTGELFF. The CDR3 DNA reads as TGTGCCACCAGTGACCGTTGGGGTCCGAACACCGGGGAGCTGTTTTTT.

This clonotype was seen ten or more times. This chain joins TRBV15 and TRBJ2-7; D unresolved. The CDR3 has 15 amino acids. CDR1 and CDR2 from the germline V gene are LNHNV and YYDKDF (reference sequence). V lost 1 base to trimming and J lost 0 bases, with 10 bases between them. In DNA, the CDR3 is TGTGCCACCAGCAGAGGGTCGGGCCACTCCTACGAGCAGTACTTC. Amino acid sequence: CATSRGSGHSYEQYF.

This clonotype was recorded many times. The gene calls are TRBV24-1 and TRBJ1-1, with TRBD1 matching over 10 bases. With 7 bases clipped from V and 1 base from J, the junction kept 11 bases outside the gene matches. In germline, CDR1 is KGHDR, CDR2 SFDVKD. The CDR3 is 17 amino acids. CDR3 nucleotides: TGTGCCACCAGCAGCCATCGGGACAGGGGTCAGAACACTGAAGCTTTCTTT. This gives the protein CATSSHRDRGQNTEAFF.

This clonotype was seen ten or more times. The V call is TRBV10-3, the J call TRBJ1-1; D might be TRBD1 (6 bases). Looked up from germline, CDR1 is ENHRY and CDR2 is SYGVKD. The CDR3 covers 14 residues. Trimming removed 6 bases from V and 3 bases from J, with 14 bases in between. The CDR3 spells CAISLQGGDTEAFF. CDR3 DNA sequence: TGTGCCATCAGCTTACAGGGAGGGGACACTGAAGCTTTCTTT.